A single T cell receptor (beta chain) is shown here with its context. This entry comes from a study of beta chain features in type 1 diabetes. This CDR3 has 14 amino acids. CDR1 and CDR2 (germline): SGHTA, FQGTGA. The V end lost 5 bases, the J end lost 2 bases, and 11 bases lay between the germline ends. Expressed TCRB transcripts were sequenced, since all the RNA that had been isolated was reverse transcribed. Measured with immunoSEQ multiplex PCR; TCRdb has only the in-frame clones, and not every one. The repertoire has 810,000 or so clones, 15% to 20% of them found once; the top ten carry 0.02% to 0.025%.

This chain joins TRBV7-3 and TRBJ2-3; D is uncertain. Sequencing used naive CD4+ T cells from blood. The clonotype comes from a woman younger than 30 in good health. The CDR3 nucleotides read TGTGCCAGCAGCCCAAATTTTGTCACAGATACGCAGTATTTT. Amino acid sequence: CASSPNFVTDTQYF.